This T cell receptor beta chain was captured by sequencing in a study of T cells in Graves' hyperthyroidism and ophthalmopathy. RNA transcripts served as the template for amplifying TCR beta CDR3 regions. Initially, a first-round RT-PCR of the TCR CDR3 employed the HTBI primer set. TCRdb recomputed calls from the multiplex PCR reads with MiXCR, one row per CDR3 protein. Of roughly 400,000 distinct CDR3 sequences in the sample, about an eighth were seen once. This clonotype was observed many times. Trimming removed 4 bases from V and 7 bases from J; junction bases left unmatched: 7. The CDR3 has 14 amino acids. Germline CDR1 KGHSH, CDR2 LQKENI.

The sequence was collected from a man aged 45-60 years with Graves' ophthalmopathy. The chain recombines TRBV18 with TRBJ1-5; 7 bases align to TRBD1. Material for sequencing was blood. The CDR3 DNA sequence: TGTGCCAGCTCACGACAGGGAGGGGGGCAGCCCCAGCATTTT. Amino acid sequence: CASSRQGGGQPQHF.